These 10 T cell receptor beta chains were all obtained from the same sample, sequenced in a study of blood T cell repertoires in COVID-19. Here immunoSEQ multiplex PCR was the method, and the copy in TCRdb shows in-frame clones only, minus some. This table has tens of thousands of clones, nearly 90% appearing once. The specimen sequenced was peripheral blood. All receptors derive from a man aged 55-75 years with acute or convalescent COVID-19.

The DNA of the CDR3 is TGTGCCATCAGTGAGGGTGGGGCCCTCTATAATTCACCCCTCCACTTT. Translation: CAISEGGALYNSPLHF. V and J are TRBV10-3 and TRBJ1-6, with D perhaps matching TRBD1 (5 bases). Trimming removed 2 bases from V and 3 bases from J, with 11 bases in between. Germline V gene sequence: CDR1 ENHRY, CDR2 SYGVKD. CDR3 size: 16 residues.

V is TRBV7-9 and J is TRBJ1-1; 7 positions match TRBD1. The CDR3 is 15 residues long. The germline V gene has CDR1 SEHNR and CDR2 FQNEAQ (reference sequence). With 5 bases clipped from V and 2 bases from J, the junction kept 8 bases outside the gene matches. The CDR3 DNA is TGTGCCAGCAGCACCCGGACAGGTTATAACACTGAAGCTTTCTTT. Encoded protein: CASSTRTGYNTEAFF.

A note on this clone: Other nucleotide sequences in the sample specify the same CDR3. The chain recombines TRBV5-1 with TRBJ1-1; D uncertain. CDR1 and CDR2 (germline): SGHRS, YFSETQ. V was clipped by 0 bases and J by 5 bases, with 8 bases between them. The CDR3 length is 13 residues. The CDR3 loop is CASSLGGDTEAFF. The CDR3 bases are TGCGCCAGCAGCTTGGGCGGGGATACTGAAGCTTTCTTT.

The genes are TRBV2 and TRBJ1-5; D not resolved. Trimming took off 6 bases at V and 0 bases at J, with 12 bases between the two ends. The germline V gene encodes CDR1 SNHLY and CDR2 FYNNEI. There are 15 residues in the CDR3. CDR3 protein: CASRRGPYSNQPQHF. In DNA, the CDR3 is TGTGCCAGCAGAAGAGGTCCCTATAGCAATCAGCCCCAGCATTTT.

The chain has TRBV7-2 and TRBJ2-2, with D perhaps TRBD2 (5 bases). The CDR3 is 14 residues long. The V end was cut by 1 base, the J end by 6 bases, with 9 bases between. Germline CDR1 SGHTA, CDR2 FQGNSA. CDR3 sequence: CASSLVWGAGELFF. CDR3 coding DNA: TGTGCCAGCAGCTTAGTGTGGGGAGCCGGGGAGCTGTTTTTT.

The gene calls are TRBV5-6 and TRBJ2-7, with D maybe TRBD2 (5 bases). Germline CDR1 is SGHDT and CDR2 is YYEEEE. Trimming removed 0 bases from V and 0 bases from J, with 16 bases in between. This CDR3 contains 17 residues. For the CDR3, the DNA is TGTGCCAGCAGCTTGGGGCAGGCAGGACTTAGCTCCTACGAGCAGTACTTC. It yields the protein CASSLGQAGLSSYEQYF. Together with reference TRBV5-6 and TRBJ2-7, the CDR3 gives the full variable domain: DAGVTQSPTHLIKTRGQQVTLRCSPKSGHDTVSWYQQALGQGPQFIFQYYEEEERQRGNFPDRFSGHQFPNYSSELNVNALLLGDSALYLCASSLGQAGLSSYEQYFGPGTRLTVT.

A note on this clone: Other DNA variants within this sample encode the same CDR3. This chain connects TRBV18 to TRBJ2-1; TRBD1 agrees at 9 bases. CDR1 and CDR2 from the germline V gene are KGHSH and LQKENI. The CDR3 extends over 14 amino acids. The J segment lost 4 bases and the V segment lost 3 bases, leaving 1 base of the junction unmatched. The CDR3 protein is CASSPGQGYNEQFF. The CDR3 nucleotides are TGTGCCAGCTCACCGGGACAGGGATACAATGAGCAGTTCTTC.

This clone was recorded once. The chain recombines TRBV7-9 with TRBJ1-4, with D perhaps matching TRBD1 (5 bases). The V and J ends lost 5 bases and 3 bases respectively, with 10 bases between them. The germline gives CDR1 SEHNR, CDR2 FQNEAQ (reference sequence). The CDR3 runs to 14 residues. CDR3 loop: CASSPGTPNEKLFF. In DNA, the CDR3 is TGTGCCAGCAGCCCCGGGACTCCTAATGAAAAACTGTTTTTT. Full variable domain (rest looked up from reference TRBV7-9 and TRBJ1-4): DTGVSQNPRHKITKRGQNVTFRCDPISEHNRLYWYRQTLGQGPEFLTYFQNEAQLEKSRLLSDRFSAERPKGSFSTLEIQRTEQGDSAMYLCASSPGTPNEKLFFGSGTQLSVL.

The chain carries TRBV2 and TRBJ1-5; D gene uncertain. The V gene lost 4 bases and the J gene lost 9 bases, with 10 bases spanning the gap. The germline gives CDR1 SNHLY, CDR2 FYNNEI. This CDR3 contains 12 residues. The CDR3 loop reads CASSARSGPQHF. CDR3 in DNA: TGTGCCAGCAGTGCCCGAAGCGGGCCCCAGCATTTT. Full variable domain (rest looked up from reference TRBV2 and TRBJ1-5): EPEVTQTPSHQVTQMGQEVILRCVPISNHLYFYWYRQILGQKVEFLVSFYNNEISEKSEIFDDQFSVERPDGSNFTLKIRSTKLEDSAMYFCASSARSGPQHFGDGTRLSIL.

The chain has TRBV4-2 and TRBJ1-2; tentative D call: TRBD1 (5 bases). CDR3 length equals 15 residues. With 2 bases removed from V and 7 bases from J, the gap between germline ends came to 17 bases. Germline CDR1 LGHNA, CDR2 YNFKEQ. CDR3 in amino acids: CASSQHLRGEVGYTF. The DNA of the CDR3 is TGTGCCAGCAGCCAACATCTTCGGGGGGAGGTTGGCTACACCTTC.